This T cell receptor beta chain was captured by sequencing in a study of blood T cell repertoires in COVID-19 (dated by TCRdb to 2020 to 2022). As for the study more broadly: The collaborator samples originated in the United States, Italy and Spain and spanned the acute and convalescent phases of COVID-19. A de-identified subject ID, COVID-19 status, age in years and sex were almost always included in the sample metadata. Samples were obtained from the ongoing ImmuneRACE study (first 160 participants) and from over a thousand subjects provided by 6 global collaborators. Where available, HLA class I and class II types were taken from metadata supplied by the sample provider and were not determined by assay-based typing. Deeply sampled blood TCRbeta repertoires from subjects exposed to, actively infected with, or recovered from COVID-19 were included in the dataset. The repertoires were released in a freely available public database meant as a resource for research on the immune response to SARS-CoV-2. The prospective study material was composed of cDNA or gDNA derived from T cells, B-cell-depleted T cells, or PBMCs.

Whole blood was collected in K2EDTA tubes by collaborating institutions according to the institutions' own protocols. Collaborator samples were shipped for TCRbeta analysis as frozen whole blood, isolated PBMCs, or DNA extracted from either sample type. TCRbeta CDR3 regions were amplified from genomic DNA using the immunoSEQ Assay, a bias-controlled multiplex PCR. In the source study's methods: The number of nucleated cells in each sample was estimated from the amplification of reference gene primers within the assay. Sequence reads were collapsed and filtered to measure the absolute abundance of every unique TCRbeta CDR3 rearrangement. For each sample, productive Simpson clonality was calculated as the square root of Simpson's diversity index over productive rearrangements. TCRdb took over this immuneACCESS table, retaining in-frame rearrangements with V and J assigned. Such tables are incomplete; in checked studies, under half of the missing clones stem from an unresolved V gene, and the remainder is unexplained. That table supplies the V and J calls and clone size; D and trimming were determined from the DNA. The sample table lists under 80,000 clones, approximately 84% of them with a count of one. Roughly an eighth of the sample is held by the ten biggest clonotypes.

The investigation overall reported the following: How much clinical and demographic metadata was included differed by source and by participant, and the metadata was provided uncurated.

For CDR1 and CDR2, the germline V gene lists SGHRS and YFSETQ. The germline ends are 14 bases apart after V is trimmed by 5 bases and J by 0 bases. The CDR3 numbers 15 residues from cysteine through phenylalanine. Just the 45-base CDR3 DNA is kept, in frame starting at base 1. As regards this clone: This receptor's antigen is unknown. Per-base quality was not reported, and no clone a single base away is much larger than it.

Input material: peripheral blood. The receptor comes from a human donor in a cohort sampled during active COVID-19. Recombination connected TRBV5-1 to TRBJ1-2, with no D gene named confidently. The bases are TGCGCCAGCAGACCCCGAGCGGGCCCTAACTATGGCTACACCTTC. Its translation is CASRPRAGPNYGYTF.